A single sample gave rise to the 23 T cell receptor beta chains below, sequenced in a study of blood T cell repertoires in COVID-19. Only in-frame clones appear in the TCRdb table, and some are missing; sequencing was by immunoSEQ multiplex PCR. Seen here are about 120,000 clones, about 79% observed once, and the top ten hold about 4.2%. The sequencing sample was made of peripheral blood. The receptors shown here come from an older woman with acute or convalescent COVID-19.

The chain is built from TRBV12-3 or TRBV12-4 and TRBJ2-2; D gene unclear. The CDR3 is 11 residues long. The V gene lost 6 bases and the J gene lost 5 bases, with 4 bases spanning the gap. In nucleotides, the CDR3 is TGTGCCAGCAGCTCGACCGGGGAGCTGTTTTTT. The encoded protein is CASSSTGELFF.

The chain uses TRBV19 and TRBJ1-5; TRBD1 agrees at 7 bases. The CDR3 has 15 residues. The ends lost 4 bases at V and 9 bases at J; junction bases unmatched: 12. Germline V gene lookup returns CDR1 LNHDA and CDR2 SQIVND (reference sequence). In nucleotides, the CDR3 is TGTGCCAGTAGTACCCGGACAGGCATCATATGGCCCCAGCATTTT. Translated, it gives CASSTRTGIIWPQHF.

The V call is TRBV9, the J call TRBJ2-3, with 10 bases lining up with TRBD2. V shed 0 bases, J shed 1 base, and the junction held 8 bases outside the gene matches. The CDR3 covers 18 residues. Germline lookup yields CDR1 SGDLS and CDR2 YYNGEE. CDR3 DNA: TGTGCCAGCAGCGTAGTGGCTAGCGGGGGCCTGGGCACAGATACGCAGTATTTT. This encodes CASSVVASGGLGTDTQYF.

The chain combines TRBV11-3 with TRBJ2-2; D call uncertain. With 5 bases removed from V and 7 bases from J, the gap between germline ends came to 8 bases. CDR3 length equals 12 residues. Germline CDR1 reads SGHNT; CDR2 reads YENEEA. CDR3 in amino acids: CASSPLGGELFF. The CDR3 nucleotides read TGTGCCAGCAGCCCCCTCGGCGGGGAGCTGTTTTTT.

The chain carries TRBV4-2 and TRBJ2-6; no firm D call. The CDR3 spans 15 residues. Trimming removed 0 bases from V and 0 bases from J, with 3 bases in between. Per germline, CDR1 LGHNA and CDR2 YNFKEQ. The CDR3 is CASSQDSSGANVLTF. The DNA for the CDR3 is TGTGCCAGCAGCCAAGACAGCTCTGGGGCCAACGTCCTGACTTTC.

The CDR3 spells CASSRDSHQPQHF. The CDR3 DNA is TGTGCCAGCAGTCGGGACAGCCATCAGCCCCAGCATTTT. This chain links TRBV6-2 or TRBV6-3 with TRBJ1-5; TRBD1 aligns across 7 bases. The ends lost 5 bases at V and 5 bases at J; junction bases unmatched: 3. The CDR3 length is 13 residues. CDR1 is MNHEY and CDR2 is SVGEGT in the germline V gene.

The rearrangement uses TRBV11-2 and TRBJ1-4; D is unresolved. Trimming took off 2 bases at V and 0 bases at J, with 7 bases between the two ends. The germline gives CDR1 SGHAT, CDR2 FQNNGV. CDR3 length equals 15 residues. CDR3 sequence (DNA): TGTGCCAGCAGCTTAAGTATAGCAACTAATGAAAAACTGTTTTTT. Amino acids: CASSLSIATNEKLFF.

This sequence joins TRBV6-1 and TRBJ1-1, with TRBD1 matching 8 bases. The trim removed 0 bases at V and 4 bases at J, leaving 7 bases unmatched. The germline CDR1 and CDR2 sequences are MNHNS and SASEGT. CDR3 size: 16 residues. The CDR3 loop reads CASSEALTGDSTEAFF. CDR3 nucleotide sequence: TGTGCCAGCAGTGAAGCTTTGACAGGGGATTCCACTGAAGCTTTCTTT.

The chain recombines TRBV9 with TRBJ2-6; D gene ambiguous. Between the trimmed V and J ends, which lost 6 bases and 0 bases, there was a span of 7 bases. Germline V gives CDR1 SGDLS, CDR2 YYNGEE. CDR3 length equals 14 residues. The CDR3 sequence: CASTRSSGANVLTF. CDR3 sequence (DNA): TGTGCCAGCACGAGGAGCTCTGGGGCCAACGTCCTGACTTTC.

J is TRBJ2-7 and V is TRBV3-1 (or the pseudogene TRBV3-2); TRBD1 matches at 8 bases. This CDR3 spans 13 amino acids. Germline lookup yields CDR1 LGHDT and CDR2 YNNKEL (reference sequence). CDR3 DNA: TGTGCCAGCAGCCAAGGTTCAGGGGGCTTACTTCGGGTC. Encoded protein: CASSQGSGGLLRV.

The chain couples TRBV15 to TRBJ1-2; D is possibly TRBD1 (6 bases). The CDR3 contains 17 residues. Germline CDR1 reads LNHNV; CDR2 reads YYDKDF (reference sequence). Deletions cut 3 bases from V and 4 bases from J, with 21 bases between. CDR3 in DNA: TGTGCCACCAGCAGTAGCCCGGGGGGCGGTCTAATCTATGGCTACACCTTC. The encoded protein is CATSSSPGGGLIYGYTF.

V usage is TRBV7-2 and J usage is TRBJ2-1; D unclear. Deletions cut 2 bases from V and 7 bases from J, with 3 bases between. Per germline, CDR1 SGHTA and CDR2 FQGNSA. This CDR3 spans 11 amino acids. CDR3 nucleotide sequence: TGTGCCAGCAGCTTACTGAATGAGCAGTTCTTC. Its translation: CASSLLNEQFF.

The chain combines TRBV29-1 with TRBJ1-2; TRBD1 might be the D (6 bases). From germline, CDR1 is SQVTM and CDR2 ANQGSEA. The CDR3 consists of 15 residues. The V end lost 0 bases, the J end lost 2 bases, and 13 bases lay between the germline ends. The CDR3 nucleotides are TGCAGCGTTGAAGATGGATTTCAGGGGAACTATGGCTACACCTTC. It translates to CSVEDGFQGNYGYTF.

V gene TRBV18 combines with J gene TRBJ1-1; 7 bases match TRBD1. V was clipped by 8 bases and J by 2 bases; unmatched bases: 8. CDR1 is KGHSH and CDR2 is LQKENI in the germline V gene. The length of the CDR3 is 14 residues. The CDR3 DNA reads TGTGCCAGCACACAGGGACAGTTCAACACTGAAGCTTTCTTT. It is translated as CASTQGQFNTEAFF.

This clone was counted once. CDR3 sequence reads: CASTSVGGRTDTQYF. CDR3 nucleotides: TGCGCCAGCACCTCGGTCGGGGGACGCACAGATACGCAGTATTTT. The gene calls are TRBV5-1 and TRBJ2-3; maybe TRBD2 (6 bases). The CDR3 spans 15 residues. V was cut by 6 bases and J by 1 base, with 15 bases left in between. CDR1 SGHRS and CDR2 YFSETQ come from the germline V gene.

This chain's CDR3 is CASSHEASFSPLHF. Written as DNA, the CDR3 is TGTGCCAGCAGCCATGAGGCGAGTTTTTCACCCCTCCACTTT. The gene calls are TRBV3-1 (or the pseudogene TRBV3-2) and TRBJ1-6; D gene unclear. V was pared by 3 bases and J by 9 bases, with 12 bases between. From germline, CDR1 is LGHDT and CDR2 YNNKEL (reference sequence). The CDR3 spans 14 residues.

This clone was recorded only once. V gene TRBV19 combines with J gene TRBJ1-5; D ambiguous. Germline V gene lookup returns CDR1 LNHDA and CDR2 SQIVND (reference sequence). CDR3 length equals 12 residues. V lost 3 bases and J 4 bases, leaving 4 bases between the germline ends. As DNA, the CDR3 is TGTGCCAGTAGTATCATTAATCAGCCCCAGCATTTT. The encoded protein is CASSIINQPQHF.

The chain is built from TRBV7-2 and TRBJ1-2, with no clear D. The CDR3 consists of 15 residues. V dropped 2 bases and J dropped 4 bases, with 14 bases sitting between them. Germline CDR1 and CDR2: SGHTA and FQGNSA. CDR3 nucleotides: TGTGCCAGCAGCTTAAAGGCAGCGGGAAGCTATGGCTACACCTTC. As protein: CASSLKAAGSYGYTF.

This clone was counted once. The J gene is TRBJ1-1, the V gene TRBV7-9; D is possibly TRBD1 (6 bases). Trimming shortened V by 1 base and J by 10 bases, and 16 bases separated the two germline ends. Germline V CDR1 and CDR2: SEHNR, FQNEAQ (reference sequence). This CDR3 has 14 amino acids. The CDR3 DNA reads as TGTGCCAGCAGCTTAGAGGGACACCCGCCGTCAGCTTTCTTT. It translates to CASSLEGHPPSAFF.

V gene TRBV7-9 combines with J gene TRBJ1-1; D is possibly TRBD1 (5 bases). The CDR3 contains 15 residues. Germline V CDR1 and CDR2: SEHNR, FQNEAQ (reference sequence). V lost 1 base and J 4 bases, leaving 13 bases between the germline ends. This chain's CDR3 is CASSLETGWGTEAFF. DNA for the CDR3: TGTGCCAGCAGCTTAGAAACAGGATGGGGCACTGAAGCTTTCTTT.

The chain joins TRBV6-5 to TRBJ2-7; 7 nucleotides align to TRBD1. The germline CDR1 and CDR2 sequences are MNHEY and SVGAGI. V lost 6 bases to trimming and J lost 0 bases; unmatched junction nucleotides: 8. The CDR3 runs to 15 residues. CDR3 in DNA: TGTGCCAGCAGCCATCCGAGACAGGGCTCCTACGAGCAGTACTTC. Translated, it gives CASSHPRQGSYEQYF.

The chain joins TRBV6-5 to TRBJ2-7; weak D call: TRBD1 (7 bases). Germline V lookup: CDR1 MNHEY, CDR2 SVGAGI. The V and J ends lost 5 bases and 5 bases respectively, with 10 bases between them. The CDR3 is made up of 12 amino acids. The CDR3 nucleotides are TGTGCCAGCAGTCGCAGGGGGGACGAGCAGTACTTC. Translated, it gives CASSRRGDEQYF.

The CDR3 reads CASTQEGSGSLHF. Written as DNA, the CDR3 is TGTGCCAGCACGCAAGAGGGTTCCGGGTCCCTCCACTTT. The J gene is TRBJ1-6, the V gene TRBV6-5; the D is unclear. The V gene's germline CDR1 is MNHEY and CDR2 SVGAGI. V lost 7 bases and J 14 bases, leaving 18 bases between the germline ends. The length of the CDR3 is 13 residues.